The rows below give T cell receptor beta chains drawn from one sample of a study of identical twins. Each CDR3 protein gets one entry after TCRdb re-called the 5' RACE reads with MiXCR. The top ten clones hold around 0.25% of a sample with some 1,700,000 distinct CDR3 sequences, about 32% of them seen once. The sequenced sample was cord blood. These receptors originate from a newborn girl in good health. Both conserved end residues are part of each CDR3. A D gene is named only where the DNA matches it firmly. Clone sizes are given selectively: once, few, many, or a class where the clone is expanded.

DNA	CDR3	D	J	V	size
TGTGCCAGCAGCCTGGGTTATATGGGGGCAGATACGCAGTATTTT	CASSLGYMGADTQYF	-	TRBJ2-3	TRBV11-1	-
TGCAGTGCAAAGAGGGCCTACAATGAGCAGTACTTC	CSAKRAYNEQYF	-	TRBJ2-7	TRBV20-1	-
TGTGCCCCGCGACAGTCCTATAATTCACCCCTCCACTTT	CAPRQSYNSPLHF	-	TRBJ1-6	TRBV10-3	few
TGTGCCAGCAGCAAAAGCGGGGGGGCCCCAGATACGCAGTATTTT	CASSKSGGAPDTQYF	TRBD2	TRBJ2-3	TRBV12-3/TRBV12-4	-
TGTGCCAGCAGCGCCGCGGGACAGGGGGCGTACGAGCAGTACTTC	CASSAAGQGAYEQYF	TRBD1	TRBJ2-7	TRBV3-1	-
TGCAGTGCTAGAGATCTGTGGGGAGCGGGACCGAGCTCCTACGAGCAGTACTTC	CSARDLWGAGPSSYEQYF	TRBD2	TRBJ2-7	TRBV20-1	-
TGTGCCAGCAGCCCCCCGGGACTAGCGGGGGGGATTTACGAGCAGTACTTC	CASSPPGLAGGIYEQYF	TRBD2	TRBJ2-7	TRBV7-2	-
TGCAGCGTTGAATTTTATAACGGGGGGAATGAGCAGTTCTTC	CSVEFYNGGNEQFF	TRBD2	TRBJ2-1	TRBV29-1	few
TGTGCCATCACCACACCCCCGGACAGGGGGCGCGGCTACACCTTC	CAITTPPDRGRGYTF	TRBD1	TRBJ1-2	TRBV10-3	few
TGCAGTGCTAGTTGGGGCCCCACAGATACGCAGTATTTT	CSASWGPTDTQYF	-	TRBJ2-3	TRBV20-1	-
TGTGCCAGCAGCCTCCGACGGGGGGGAGTTAATCAGCCCCAGCATTTT	CASSLRRGGVNQPQHF	-	TRBJ1-5	TRBV3-1	-
TGTGCCAGCAGCAAAGAGGGGGAACCCAGGGGAAGCTCCTACAATGAGCAGTACTTC	CASSKEGEPRGSSYNEQYF	-	TRBJ2-7	TRBV21-1	few
TGTGCCACCAGTGAGCCGGGCCTCTTAAGGGCAGATACGCAGTATTTT	CATSEPGLLRADTQYF	-	TRBJ2-3	TRBV24-1	-
TGCAGTGCTAGACCCTTGAATGGAAATAATTCACCCCTCCACTTT	CSARPLNGNNSPLHF	-	TRBJ1-6	TRBV20-1	-
TGTGCCAGCAGCGTAGGAGCACAACTAGGATCCTACGAGCAGTACTTC	CASSVGAQLGSYEQYF	-	TRBJ2-7	TRBV9	few
TGCAGTGCTAGAGTTCAGGGGGCCCGGAACACTGAAGCTTTCTTT	CSARVQGARNTEAFF	TRBD1	TRBJ1-1	TRBV20-1	-
TGTGCCAGCAGGTGGACTAGCGGGAGAGGGACAGATACGCAGTATTTT	CASRWTSGRGTDTQYF	TRBD2	TRBJ2-3	TRBV2	-
TGTGCCAGCAGCCAGGGGTGGACTAGCGGTGCGTACGAGCAGTACTTC	CASSQGWTSGAYEQYF	TRBD2	TRBJ2-7	TRBV3-1	-
TGTGCCAGCAGTTTATCCCCTTGGGTCTCGCTTCGCCAGGGACACGAGCAGTACTTC	CASSLSPWVSLRQGHEQYF	-	TRBJ2-7	TRBV27	once
TGTGCCAGTGGAAGGGTCCCAGATACGCAGTATTTT	CASGRVPDTQYF	-	TRBJ2-3	TRBV19	-
TGTGCCAGCAGCCACAGGGGAGGGGATCAGCCCCAGCATTTT	CASSHRGGDQPQHF	TRBD1	TRBJ1-5	TRBV6-1	few
TGTGCCTGGAATTCAGGCACCTATGGCTACACCTTC	CAWNSGTYGYTF	-	TRBJ1-2	TRBV30	-